These 9 T cell receptor beta chains came from one sample sequenced in a study of blood T cell repertoires in COVID-19. Some clones are missing from TCRdb's copy, which holds only in-frame ones; the method was immunoSEQ multiplex PCR. The top ten clones hold around 7.7% of a sample with some 220,000 clones, around 80% of them seen once. Sequenced material: peripheral blood. These TCRs come from a woman aged 70-85 years with acute or convalescent COVID-19.

In this sample, this clone turned up a few times. V usage is TRBV9 and J usage is TRBJ2-2; maybe TRBD1 (6 bases). Deletions cut 5 bases from V and 6 bases from J, with 17 bases between. Germline V gives CDR1 SGDLS, CDR2 YYNGEE. The length of the CDR3 is 15 residues. CDR3 loop: CASRTTGTQSGELFF. CDR3 nucleotides: TGTGCCAGCAGGACAACCGGGACACAGTCCGGGGAGCTGTTTTTT.

The chain has TRBV28 and TRBJ2-5; D possibly corresponds to TRBD1 (7 bases). The CDR3 has 16 residues. Deletions cut 5 bases from V and 2 bases from J, with 18 bases between. CDR1 and CDR2 from the germline V gene are MDHEN and SYDVKM. The CDR3 DNA reads TGTGCCAGCAGTGGCGGGACAGCGGTAGGGCAAGAGACCCAGTACTTC. Protein: CASSGGTAVGQETQYF.

The chain has TRBV7-2 and TRBJ2-1; TRBD2 might be the D (6 bases). With 8 bases removed from V and 2 bases from J, the gap between germline ends came to 13 bases. Germline-derived CDR1 and CDR2 are SGHTA and FQGNSA. CDR3 length: 14 residues. CDR3 sequence: CASRSGSPYNEQFF. CDR3 DNA: TGTGCCAGCCGCTCCGGGAGCCCCTACAATGAGCAGTTCTTC.

The genes are TRBV7-2 and TRBJ1-3; D is undetermined. This CDR3 has 16 amino acids. Germline loops: CDR1 SGHTA, CDR2 FQGNSA. V was cut by 0 bases and J by 4 bases, with 13 bases left in between. CDR3 in DNA: TGTGCCAGCAGCTTAGCTAGTACCGGAGGGGGAAACACCATATATTTT. The encoded protein is CASSLASTGGGNTIYF.

The chain joins TRBV5-1 to TRBJ2-6; D is perhaps TRBD2 (6 bases). The CDR3 has 18 residues. Germline values: CDR1 SGHRS, CDR2 YFSETQ. Trimming cost V 6 bases and J 0 bases, with 19 bases left between them. The CDR3, as DNA: TGCGCCAGCACCTTAACGGGAGTCTCCTTCTCTGGGGCCAACGTCCTGACTTTC. Amino acids: CASTLTGVSFSGANVLTF.

The V gene is TRBV24-1, the J gene TRBJ1-2; 8 bases align to TRBD1. Trimming cost V 1 base and J 6 bases; bases outside gene matches: 3. From germline, CDR1 is KGHDR and CDR2 SFDVKD. The CDR3 has 14 amino acids. CDR3 in DNA: TGTGCCACCAGTGATTTAGAGGACAGGGATGGCTACACCTTC. This translates into CATSDLEDRDGYTF.

The chain has TRBV3-1 (or the pseudogene TRBV3-2) and TRBJ2-7, with D possibly matching TRBD1 (5 bases). CDR1 and CDR2 from the germline V gene are LGHDT and YNNKEL (reference sequence). The ends were cut back, 1 base at V and 3 bases at J, with 13 bases in the middle. This CDR3 comprises 15 residues. Here the CDR3 reads CASSQGQQGFYEQYV. CDR3 in DNA: TGTGCCAGCAGCCAAGGTCAGCAGGGTTTCTACGAGCAGTACGTC.

This chain joins TRBV30 and TRBJ2-2, with D possibly being TRBD2 (5 bases). V shed 6 bases and J shed 3 bases, with 20 bases lying between them. This CDR3 has 16 residues. CDR1 GTSNPN and CDR2 SVGIG come from the germline V gene (reference sequence). CDR3 protein: CACPTTTGIYTGELFF. For the CDR3, the DNA is TGTGCCTGCCCGACCACGACCGGGATCTACACCGGGGAGCTGTTTTTT.

This clone was seen only once. The chain links TRBV30 to TRBJ2-1, with 9 bases matching TRBD1. Germline CDR1 reads GTSNPN; CDR2 reads SVGIG (reference sequence). The CDR3 totals 16 residues. Germline trimming cut 2 bases from V and 4 bases from J; bases unmatched to any gene: 9. CDR3 protein: CAWSRTGTGRYNEQFF. Here the CDR3 DNA reads TGTGCCTGGAGTAGAACTGGGACAGGGAGGTACAATGAGCAGTTCTTC.